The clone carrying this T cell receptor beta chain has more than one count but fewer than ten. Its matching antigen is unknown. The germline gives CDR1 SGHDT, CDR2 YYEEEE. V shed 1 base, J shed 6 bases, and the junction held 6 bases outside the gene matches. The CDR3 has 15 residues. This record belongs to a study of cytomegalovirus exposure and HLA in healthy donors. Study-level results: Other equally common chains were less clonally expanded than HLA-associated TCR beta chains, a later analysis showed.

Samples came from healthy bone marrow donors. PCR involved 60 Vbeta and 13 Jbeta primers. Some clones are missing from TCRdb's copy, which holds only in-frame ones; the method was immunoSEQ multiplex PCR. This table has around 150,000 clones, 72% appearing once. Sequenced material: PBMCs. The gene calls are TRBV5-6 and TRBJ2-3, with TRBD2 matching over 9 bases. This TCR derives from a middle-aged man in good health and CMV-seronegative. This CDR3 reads CASSLYSGRGDTQYF. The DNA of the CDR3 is TGTGCCAGCAGCTTGTATAGCGGGAGAGGGGATACGCAGTATTTT.